One and the same sample provided the 23 T cell receptor beta chains below, sequenced in a study of control samples from healthy donors and cancer patients. Data came from immunoSEQ multiplex PCR; TCRdb stores just in-frame clones and leaves some out. The sample lists roughly 92,000 clones; 70% to 90% were seen once. The sample taken for sequencing was blood. Receptors originate from a woman aged 50 to 60 in good health.

J is TRBJ2-5 and V is TRBV7-8; D is possibly TRBD1 (7 bases). Germline V lookup: CDR1 SGHVS, CDR2 FQNEAQ. This CDR3 contains 14 residues. V lost 5 bases, J lost 2 bases, and 12 bases lay in between. CDR3: CASSGGTVQETQYF. The CDR3 region has the DNA TGTGCCAGCAGCGGAGGGACAGTTCAAGAGACCCAGTACTTC. The complete variable domain, with remaining parts taken from reference TRBV7-8 and TRBJ2-5, reads GAGVSQSPRYKVAKRGQDVALRCDPISGHVSLFWYQQALGQGPEFLTYFQNEAQLDKSGLPSDRFFAERPEGSVSTLKIQRTQQEDSAVYLCASSGGTVQETQYFGPGTRLLVL.

The CDR3 DNA reads TGTGCCAGCGCATCTTTCTACGAGCAGTACTTC. Translating gives CASASFYEQYF. V and J are TRBV2 and TRBJ2-7; no clear D gene. Germline CDR1 SNHLY, CDR2 FYNNEI. Trimming removed 8 bases from V and 3 bases from J, with 8 bases in between. This CDR3 is built from 11 residues.

The chain uses TRBV2 and TRBJ1-1, with D tentatively TRBD1 (6 bases). CDR3 length: 14 residues. The V gene's germline CDR1 is SNHLY and CDR2 FYNNEI. V was cut by 8 bases and J by 4 bases, with 17 bases left in between. DNA of the CDR3: TGTGCCAGCTTGAGGGGGACTACGGGCACTGAAGCTTTCTTT. It is translated as CASLRGTTGTEAFF.

The chain recombines TRBV6-4 with TRBJ1-2, with D possibly TRBD1 on 5 matching bases. The CDR3 is 14 residues long. Trimming removed 6 bases at V and 1 base at J, with 12 bases between. The germline V gene encodes CDR1 MRHNA and CDR2 SNTAGT. CDR3 sequence: CASSPGGVNYGYTF. The CDR3 nucleotides are TGTGCCAGCAGCCCGGGGGGGGTTAACTATGGCTACACCTTC.

This clone was counted a few times. This chain connects TRBV6-1 to TRBJ1-2; D is perhaps TRBD1 (6 bases). The germline CDR1 and CDR2 sequences are MNHNS and SASEGT. The CDR3 has 13 residues. Trimming stripped 3 bases from V and 4 bases from J, with 9 bases between. The CDR3 loop reads CASSDRGPYGYTF. The DNA of the CDR3 is TGTGCCAGCAGTGACAGGGGCCCCTATGGCTACACCTTC.

The gene calls are TRBV6-5 and TRBJ2-5; D unclear. The germline CDR1 and CDR2 sequences are MNHEY and SVGAGI. The CDR3 length is 15 residues. V shed 2 bases and J shed 5 bases, with 15 bases lying between them. CDR3 protein: CASSYTDPTRETQYF. The CDR3 nucleotides are TGTGCCAGCAGTTACACGGACCCTACAAGGGAGACCCAGTACTTC.

The CDR3 nucleotides read TGTGCCACCAGCAGAGATGGGTACGAGCAGTACTTC. Translating gives CATSRDGYEQYF. The chain joins TRBV15 to TRBJ2-7; D not resolved. CDR3 length: 12 residues. The V end lost 0 bases, the J end lost 4 bases, and 4 bases lay between the germline ends. Germline V CDR1 and CDR2: LNHNV, YYDKDF (reference sequence).

The chain couples TRBV10-2 to TRBJ2-1, with D possibly being TRBD1 (6 bases). The ends were cut back, 9 bases at V and 5 bases at J, with 17 bases in the middle. This CDR3 is built from 14 residues. Per the germline V gene, CDR1 is WSHSY and CDR2 is SAAADI. CDR3 residues: CASQYREIDNEQFF. As DNA, the CDR3 is TGCGCCAGTCAATACAGGGAAATAGACAATGAGCAGTTCTTC.

With respect to this clone: An end of the junction differs from the germline gene, which may be a read error. V and J are TRBV3-1 (or the pseudogene TRBV3-2) and TRBJ2-1, with 9 bases fitting TRBD2. This CDR3 region has 19 residues. The V gene's germline CDR1 is LGHDT and CDR2 YNNKEL (reference sequence). The CDR3 DNA sequence: TGTGCCCGCAGCCAAGATAGGGGCAGCGCGGGGGGGCGGCTGAATGAGCAGTTCTTC. This sequence encodes CARSQDRGSAGGRLNEQFF.

The rearrangement uses TRBV5-1 and TRBJ1-3; D unresolved. Germline V gives CDR1 SGHRS, CDR2 YFSETQ. V lost 4 bases, J lost 2 bases, and 7 bases lay in between. This CDR3 region has 13 residues. The CDR3 sequence is CASSAGTGNTIYF. CDR3 in DNA: TGCGCCAGCAGCGCGGGAACTGGAAACACCATATATTTT.

V and J are TRBV19 and TRBJ2-1, with TRBD2 matching 10 bases. V shed 5 bases, J shed 8 bases, and the junction held 9 bases outside the gene matches. The CDR3 is 15 amino acids. Germline-derived CDR1 and CDR2 are LNHDA and SQIVND (reference sequence). CDR3 amino acids: CASSPYSGRPHEQFF. The CDR3 DNA sequence: TGTGCCAGTAGTCCGTATAGCGGGAGGCCCCATGAGCAGTTCTTC.

The chain employs TRBV7-9 and TRBJ2-2, with D maybe TRBD1 (5 bases). The CDR3 runs to 14 residues. The V end was cut by 8 bases, the J end by 7 bases, with 17 bases between. Germline lookup yields CDR1 SEHNR and CDR2 FQNEAQ (reference sequence). The CDR3 nucleotides read TGTGCCAGCGGACACCGGAAGGGAAGCGGGGAGCTGTTTTTT. It specifies CASGHRKGSGELFF. Combining the CDR3 with reference TRBV7-9 and TRBJ2-2 gives the whole variable domain DTGVSQNPRHKITKRGQNVTFRCDPISEHNRLYWYRQTLGQGPEFLTYFQNEAQLEKSRLLSDRFSAERPKGSFSTLEIQRTEQGDSAMYLCASGHRKGSGELFFGEGSRLTVL.

The chain recombines TRBV2 with TRBJ2-7; a weak D match, TRBD1 (6 bases). The length of the CDR3 is 12 residues. V was cut by 11 bases and J by 3 bases, with 14 bases left in between. The germline V gene has CDR1 SNHLY and CDR2 FYNNEI. The CDR3 DNA sequence: TGTGCCTCTACCCGGGACAACTACGAGCAGTACTTC. As protein: CASTRDNYEQYF.

Notes on this clone: An end of the junction differs from the germline gene, which may be a read error. V usage is TRBV28 and J usage is TRBJ1-4; the match to TRBD1 covers 9 bases. This CDR3 is 15 amino acids long. Germline V gene data show CDR1 as MDHEN and CDR2 as SYDVKM. DNA of the CDR3: TGTGCCAGCAGTAAGGGGACAGGGCCTAAGGAAAAACTGTTTTTT. Translated, it gives CASSKGTGPKEKLFF.

V is TRBV7-2 and J is TRBJ1-5; no clear D. Trimming left V 1 base short and J 3 bases short, with 7 bases between. Germline CDR1 is SGHTA and CDR2 is FQGNSA. The CDR3 covers 14 residues. The DNA for the CDR3 is TGTGCCAGCAGCTTAGTGGTCAACAATCAGCCCCAGCATTTT. This gives the protein CASSLVVNNQPQHF. The complete variable domain, with remaining parts taken from reference TRBV7-2 and TRBJ1-5, reads GAGVSQSPSNKVTEKGKDVELRCDPISGHTALYWYRQSLGQGLEFLIYFQGNSAPDKSGLPSDRFSAERTGGSVSTLTIQRTQQEDSAVYLCASSLVVNNQPQHFGDGTRLSIL.

This rearrangement joins TRBV29-1 to TRBJ2-5; D may be TRBD2 (6 bases). Germline CDR1 is SQVTM and CDR2 is ANQGSEA. CDR3 length: 14 residues. Deletions cut 3 bases from V and 4 bases from J, with 15 bases between. DNA for the CDR3: TGCAGCGTTGACGGCGCGGGGAGCCTAGAGACCCAGTACTTC. Amino acid sequence: CSVDGAGSLETQYF.

V gene TRBV4-3 combines with J gene TRBJ1-4; 8 bases match TRBD1. J lost 11 bases, V lost 0 bases, and 11 bases had no gene match. Germline assignment: CDR1 LGHNA and CDR2 YSLEER. The CDR3 runs to 16 residues. The CDR3 DNA sequence: TGCGCCAGCAGCCAAGATATGGCAGGGGGCCCTTACAAACTGTTTTTT. Its protein is CASSQDMAGGPYKLFF.

The rearrangement links TRBV7-3 to TRBJ2-7; TRBD2 matches at 13 bases. J lost 0 bases, V lost 5 bases, and 13 bases had no gene match. This CDR3 is built from 19 residues. Germline CDR1 is SGHTA and CDR2 is FQGTGA. CDR3 sequence: CASSTSRLAGGPSSYEQYF. The DNA of the CDR3 is TGTGCCAGCAGCACGAGCCGACTAGCGGGGGGCCCGAGCTCCTACGAGCAGTACTTC. Filled out from reference TRBV7-3 and TRBJ2-7, the complete variable domain reads GAGVSQTPSNKVTEKGKYVELRCDPISGHTALYWYRQSLGQGPEFLIYFQGTGAADDSGLPNDRFFAVRPEGSVSTLKIQRTERGDSAVYLCASSTSRLAGGPSSYEQYFGPGTRLTVT.

J is TRBJ1-4 and V is TRBV7-3, with TRBD1 matching over 8 bases. V lost 1 base to trimming and J lost 0 bases; unmatched junction nucleotides: 7. CDR3 length: 18 amino acids. CDR1 SGHTA and CDR2 FQGTGA come from the germline V gene. CDR3 in DNA: TGTGCCAGCAGCTTAAAAAGTCGGGGACAGGCAACTAATGAAAAACTGTTTTTT. Protein: CASSLKSRGQATNEKLFF.

This clone showed up just once. The chain joins TRBV11-3 to TRBJ2-1, with 10 positions matching TRBD2. Germline V gene data show CDR1 as SGHNT and CDR2 as YENEEA. The CDR3 covers 15 residues. Trimming took 2 bases from V and 7 from J; bases not matched to a gene: 5. The CDR3 DNA reads TGTGCCAGCAGCTTATGGACTAGCGGAAGAAATGAGCAGTTCTTC. It translates to CASSLWTSGRNEQFF.

This clone was picked up a small number of times. This chain joins TRBV29-1 and TRBJ2-7, with D unresolved. Trimming stripped 4 bases from V and 6 bases from J, with 10 bases between. The CDR3 is made up of 11 amino acids. CDR1 and CDR2 from the germline V gene are SQVTM and ANQGSEA. This chain's CDR3 is CSVGWGTEQYF. The CDR3 coding sequence is TGCAGCGTTGGGTGGGGAACCGAGCAGTACTTC.

The CDR3 protein is CASSNRNRGEDEKLFF. The CDR3 coding sequence is TGTGCCAGCAGCAATAGAAACAGGGGGGAGGATGAAAAACTGTTTTTT. The J gene is TRBJ1-4, the V gene TRBV4-2, with 8 bases lining up with TRBD1. From germline, CDR1 is LGHNA and CDR2 YNFKEQ. This CDR3 comprises 16 residues. The ends lost 5 bases at V and 6 bases at J; junction bases unmatched: 11.

V usage is TRBV29-1 and J usage is TRBJ1-2; TRBD1 is a possible D gene (5 bases). Germline CDR1 and CDR2: SQVTM and ANQGSEA. This CDR3 is built from 14 residues. V was trimmed by 0 bases and J by 3 bases, leaving 11 bases between them. CDR3 nucleotides: TGCAGCGTTGAAGATCAGGGCAGTCACTATGGCTACACCTTC. Encoded protein: CSVEDQGSHYGYTF.